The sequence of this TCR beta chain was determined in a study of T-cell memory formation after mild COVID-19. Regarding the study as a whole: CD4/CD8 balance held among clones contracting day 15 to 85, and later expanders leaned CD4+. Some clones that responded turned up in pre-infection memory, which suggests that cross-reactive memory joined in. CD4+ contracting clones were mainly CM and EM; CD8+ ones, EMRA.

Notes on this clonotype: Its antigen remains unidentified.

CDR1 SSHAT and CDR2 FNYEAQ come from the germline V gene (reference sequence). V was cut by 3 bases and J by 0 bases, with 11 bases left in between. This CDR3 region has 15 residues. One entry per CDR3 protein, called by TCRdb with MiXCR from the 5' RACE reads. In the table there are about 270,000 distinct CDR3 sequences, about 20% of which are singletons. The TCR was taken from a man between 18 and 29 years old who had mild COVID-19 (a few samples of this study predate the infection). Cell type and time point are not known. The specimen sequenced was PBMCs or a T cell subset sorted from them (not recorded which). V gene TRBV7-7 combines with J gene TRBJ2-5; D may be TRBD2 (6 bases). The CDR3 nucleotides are TGTGCCAGCAGCTTTGGCGGGGAATACCAAGAGACCCAGTACTTC. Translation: CASSFGGEYQETQYF.